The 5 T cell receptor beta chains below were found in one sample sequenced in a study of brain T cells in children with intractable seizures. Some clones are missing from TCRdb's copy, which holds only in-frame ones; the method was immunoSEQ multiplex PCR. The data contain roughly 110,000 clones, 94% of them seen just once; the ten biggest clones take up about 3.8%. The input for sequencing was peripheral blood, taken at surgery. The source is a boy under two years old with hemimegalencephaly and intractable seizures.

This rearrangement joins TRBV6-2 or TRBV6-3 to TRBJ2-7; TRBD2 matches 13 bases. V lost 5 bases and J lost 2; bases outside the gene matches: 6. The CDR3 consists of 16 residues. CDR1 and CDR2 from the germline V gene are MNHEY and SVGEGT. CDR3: CASSHPGLAGTYEQYF. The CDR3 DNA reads TGTGCCAGCAGTCACCCGGGACTAGCGGGAACCTACGAGCAGTACTTC.

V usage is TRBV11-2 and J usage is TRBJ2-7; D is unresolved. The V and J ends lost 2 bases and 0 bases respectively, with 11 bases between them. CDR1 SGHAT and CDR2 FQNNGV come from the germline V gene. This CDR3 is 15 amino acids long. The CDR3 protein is CASSLFVMSSYEQYF. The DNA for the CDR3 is TGTGCCAGCAGCTTATTTGTGATGAGCTCCTACGAGCAGTACTTC. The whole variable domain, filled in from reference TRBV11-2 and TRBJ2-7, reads EAGVAQSPRYKIIEKRQSVAFWCNPISGHATLYWYQQILGQGPKLLIQFQNNGVVDDSQLPKDRFSAERLKGVDSTLKIQPAKLEDSAVYLCASSLFVMSSYEQYFGPGTRLTVT.

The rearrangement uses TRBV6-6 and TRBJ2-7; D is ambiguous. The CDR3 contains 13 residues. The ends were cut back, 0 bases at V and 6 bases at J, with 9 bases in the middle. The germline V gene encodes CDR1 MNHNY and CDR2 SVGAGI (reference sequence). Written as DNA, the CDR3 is TGTGCCAGCAGTTACTCGATCGAAGGCGAGCAGTACTTC. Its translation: CASSYSIEGEQYF.

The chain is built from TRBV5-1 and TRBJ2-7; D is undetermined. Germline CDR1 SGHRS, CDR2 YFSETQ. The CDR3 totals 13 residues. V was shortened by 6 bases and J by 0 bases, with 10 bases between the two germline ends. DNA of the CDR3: TGCGCCAGCACCGACGGTACCTCCTACGAGCAGTACTTC. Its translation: CASTDGTSYEQYF.

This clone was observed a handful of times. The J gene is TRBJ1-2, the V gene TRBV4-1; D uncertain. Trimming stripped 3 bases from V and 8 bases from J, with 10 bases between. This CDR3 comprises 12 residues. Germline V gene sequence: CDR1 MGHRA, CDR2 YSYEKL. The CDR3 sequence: CASSHLGTGYTF. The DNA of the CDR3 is TGCGCCAGCAGCCATTTGGGCACGGGCTACACCTTC.